The clone carrying this T cell receptor (beta chain) has a handful of counts. Its antigen remains unknown. The CDR3 contains 13 residues. The germline CDR1 and CDR2 sequences are MDHEN and SYDVKM. Trimming took 7 bases from V and 3 from J, leaving 13 bases between them. Collection of 9.5 to 10 milliliters of peripheral blood was performed for each donor. The data were taken from a study of blood T cells in healthy people across ages. Study outcomes and limitations: Donor CMV status, an unknown factor, possibly confounded changes in expanded clonotypes. Unsorted PBMCs ruled out conclusive naive versus antigen-experienced comparison.

Together with a sample-barcoded 5' primer, a J-beta primer mix was included in a second PCR lasting roughly 6 to 12 cycles. A 12-random-nucleotide template-switch adaptor tagged each cDNA molecule. Using its own MiXCR run on the 5' RACE reads, TCRdb lists one record per CDR3 protein. This sample has roughly 830,000 distinct CDR3 sequences; approximately 65% occur once, and the top ten carry 28%. The V call is TRBV28, the J call TRBJ2-7; D not certain. The receptor's source is a young man in good health. Sequencing used blood. Written as DNA, the CDR3 is TGTGCCAGCACGTGGAGACGAGACTACGAGCAGTACTTC. This encodes CASTWRRDYEQYF.